This is a list of T cell receptor beta chains from one sample in a study of blood T cell repertoires in COVID-19. The protocol was immunoSEQ multiplex PCR, while the TCRdb copy is restricted to in-frame clones and leaves out a portion. The profile shows 330,000 or so clones, about 88% of them singletons. Sequencing was carried out using PBMCs or T cells enriched from blood (not recorded which). These TCRs come from a woman aged 30 to 39 who had been exposed to COVID-19. CDR3s include the opening cysteine and the closing phenylalanine or tryptophan. The order of the fields is D gene, J gene, clone size, V gene, CDR3 DNA, CDR3 protein. The D gene is left open where the match is weak. Clone size appears in some rows only: once, few, many, or a class for an expanded clone.

>TRBD1|TRBJ2-4|-|TRBV30
TGTGCCTGGAGGGGGACAGGGCTTGACATTCAGTACTTC
CAWRGTGLDIQYF
>-|TRBJ2-7|-|TRBV23-1
TGCGCCTACCGTCCAGGGAGGACGCCGGAGCAGTACTTC
CAYRPGRTPEQYF
>-|TRBJ1-4|-|TRBV5-5
TGTGCCAGCAGCCGGCAGGGGATGGGAGATGAAAAACTGTTTTTT
CASSRQGMGDEKLFF
>TRBD2|TRBJ2-1|-|TRBV7-7
TGTGCTAGCAGCCCACAGGGGGCCACTAGCGGGAGGACATACAATGAGCAGTTCTTC
CASSPQGATSGRTYNEQFF
>-|TRBJ2-7|-|TRBV7-9
TGTGCCAGCAGCTTTCCGGGTCCCGGTAACGAGCAGTACTTC
CASSFPGPGNEQYF
>-|TRBJ2-3|-|TRBV19
TGTGCCAGTATAAGGAGGGGCAAAGTGACCCTCACAGATACGCAGTATTTT
CASIRRGKVTLTDTQYF
>-|TRBJ1-3|few|TRBV9
TGTGCCAGCAGCGCCACCCGAGGTAACACCATATATTTT
CASSATRGNTIYF
>TRBD1|TRBJ2-1|-|TRBV28
TGTGCCAGCAGTTTCGCCGGGACAGGGTTCTACAATGAGCAGTTCTTC
CASSFAGTGFYNEQFF
>TRBD2|TRBJ2-3|-|TRBV7-3
TGTGCCAGCAGCTCCCCTCCCGGGACTAGCGGGTCCACAGATACGCAGTATTTT
CASSSPPGTSGSTDTQYF
>TRBD1|TRBJ1-5|once|TRBV19
TGTGCCAGTAGTATCACAGGGGGCCAGCAGCCCCAGCATTTT
CASSITGGQQPQHF
>-|TRBJ1-5|-|TRBV19
TGTGCCAGTAGTCCGGACGGACAAAGTGGCCAGCCCCAGCATTTT
CASSPDGQSGQPQHF
>TRBD2|TRBJ2-1|-|TRBV11-2
TGTGCCAGCAGCCGCGGGAGCCCGTTAGGGACCGATGAGCAGTTCTTC
CASSRGSPLGTDEQFF
>TRBD2|TRBJ2-5|-|TRBV28
TGTGCCAGCCAAACCGGGACTAGACCTTGGGCCCAGTACTTC
CASQTGTRPWAQYF
>TRBD2|TRBJ2-6|-|TRBV9
TGTGCCAGCAGCGTAGGCTGGGGGGGTACTGGGGCCAACGTCCTGACTTTC
CASSVGWGGTGANVLTF
>TRBD2|TRBJ2-3|-|TRBV7-3
TGTGCCAGCAGCTTATATCCGAGGGGACTAACTAGCACAGATACGCAGTATTTT
CASSLYPRGLTSTDTQYF
>-|TRBJ1-4|-|TRBV28
TGTGCCAGCAGTTTGTTGGCTGAAAAACTGTTTTTT
CASSLLAEKLFF
>TRBD2|TRBJ2-3|-|TRBV3-1/TRBV3-2
TGTGCCAGCAGCCAGCTTCTAGCGGGAAGGGATACGCAGTATTTT
CASSQLLAGRDTQYF
>TRBD2|TRBJ2-7|once|TRBV28
TGTGCCAGCAGTTTAGGGTCCGGGAGGAATCCGTACTTC
CASSLGSGRNPYF